This T cell receptor beta chain stems from a study of blood T cell repertoires in COVID-19. Profiled with immunoSEQ multiplex PCR; TCRdb holds only in-frame clones, not every one. Here the sample spans about 97,000 clones, approximately 90% being singletons. The J segment lost 2 bases and the V segment lost 7 bases, leaving 5 bases of the junction unmatched. Germline V gene data show CDR1 as MDHEN and CDR2 as SYDVKM. CDR3 size: 14 residues. The clonotype was recovered from a human donor in a cohort sampled during active COVID-19. This chain uses TRBV28 with TRBJ1-3; 7 bases match TRBD1. What was sequenced was peripheral blood. Here the CDR3 reads CASTLDRAGNTIYF. The CDR3 bases are TGTGCCAGCACCCTAGACAGGGCTGGAAACACCATATATTTT.